This section outlines one T cell receptor (beta chain) sequence together with its context. The table came from immunoSEQ multiplex PCR; TCRdb's copy has only in-frame clones and leaves some out. The sample gives about 110,000 clones, over 75% of which show up once; about 4.2% is in the top ten. The CDR3 covers 15 residues. Germline values: CDR1 LNHDA, CDR2 SQIVND (reference sequence). Losses at the gene ends were 5 bases for V and 0 bases for J; bases not matched to a gene: 5. The data were taken from a study of control samples from healthy donors and cancer patients. Material for sequencing was blood. The chain couples TRBV19 to TRBJ1-1; 8 bases agree with TRBD1. The sequence derives from a human donor in good health. The donor label of this sample is uncertain. The CDR3 reads CASSDHRGVNTEAFF. The DNA for the CDR3 is TGTGCCAGTAGTGATCACAGGGGGGTGAACACTGAAGCTTTCTTT.